A single sample gave rise to the 28 T cell receptor beta chains below, sequenced in a study of blood T cells in healthy people across ages (dated by TCRdb to the mid-2010s). The library was built by means of 5' RACE. TCRdb shows the sequencer as Illumina HiSeq 2500. A second PCR of 7 to 11 cycles was run with a J-beta primer mix and a sample-barcoded 5' primer. TCRdb took the public reads, trimmed them with fastp at Q25, ran MiXCR for clone calling and kept in-frame beta chains. Merged by CDR3 protein, the rows form single entries marked with the most common genes and DNA. Within this sample are 700,000 or so distinct CDR3 sequences, with 40% to 45% of them counted one time only. The ten largest clones capture around 30% of the sample. The specimen sequenced was blood. The receptors shown here come from a man older than 75 in good health.

This clonotype was recorded many times. The rearrangement links TRBV7-9 to TRBJ2-5; D ambiguous. V was shortened by 5 bases and J by 2 bases, with 9 bases between the two germline ends. CDR3 length: 13 amino acids. From germline, CDR1 is SEHNR and CDR2 FQNEAQ (reference sequence). The CDR3 reads CASSPDPQETQYF. The CDR3 DNA reads TGTGCCAGCAGCCCGGACCCTCAAGAGACCCAGTACTTC. Drawing the rest from reference TRBV7-9 and TRBJ2-5, the complete variable domain is DTGVSQNPRHKITKRGQNVTFRCDPISEHNRLYWYRQTLGQGPEFLTYFQNEAQLEKSRLLSDRFSAERPKGSFSTLEIQRTEQGDSAMYLCASSPDPQETQYFGPGTRLLVL.

The CDR3 spells CASSYEQGAGNTEAFF. The DNA for the CDR3 is TGTGCCAGCAGCTACGAACAGGGGGCCGGGAACACTGAAGCTTTCTTT. The chain employs TRBV7-9 and TRBJ1-1; 9 bases match TRBD1. Germline V CDR1 and CDR2: SEHNR, FQNEAQ (reference sequence). The CDR3 has 16 residues. Trimming removed 4 bases from V and 1 base from J; junction bases left unmatched: 7.

This clonotype was seen a handful of times. This sequence joins TRBV9 and TRBJ2-7; D unclear. Germline values: CDR1 SGDLS, CDR2 YYNGEE. V lost 0 bases, J lost 7 bases, and 17 bases lay in between. CDR3 size: 15 residues. CDR3 sequence (DNA): TGTGCCAGCAGCGTAGGCTCTACAATGGGTTTGGAGCAGTACTTC. Amino acid sequence: CASSVGSTMGLEQYF.

V gene TRBV9 combines with J gene TRBJ2-1; 7 bases match TRBD2. Germline V gene sequence: CDR1 SGDLS, CDR2 YYNGEE. Trimming took 3 bases from V and 7 from J; bases not matched to a gene: 10. The CDR3 runs to 15 residues. The CDR3 sequence is CASSEPGPAGNEQFF. In DNA, the CDR3 is TGTGCCAGCAGCGAACCGGGACCAGCGGGGAATGAGCAGTTCTTC.

The chain joins TRBV5-6 to TRBJ2-1; 10 nucleotides align to TRBD1. The CDR3 totals 15 residues. V lost 1 base and J lost 4; bases outside the gene matches: 2. CDR1 and CDR2 (germline): SGHDT, YYEEEE. CDR3 loop: CASSLLGQGYNEQFF. The CDR3 DNA follows: TGTGCCAGCAGCTTGTTGGGACAGGGGTACAATGAGCAGTTCTTC.

This clonotype has ten or more counts. The gene calls are TRBV5-1 and TRBJ2-1, with 10 bases identical to TRBD2. Per the germline V gene, CDR1 is SGHRS and CDR2 is YFSETQ. V lost 0 bases and J lost 8; bases outside the gene matches: 5. The CDR3 totals 15 residues. CDR3 residues: CASSLGLAGVDEQFF. CDR3 nucleotides: TGCGCCAGCAGCTTGGGGCTAGCGGGGGTTGATGAGCAGTTCTTC.

This rearrangement joins TRBV3-1 to TRBJ2-5; 10 positions match TRBD2. The CDR3 loop spans 18 amino acids. The trim removed 3 bases at V and 3 bases at J, leaving 13 bases unmatched. Per germline, CDR1 LGHDT and CDR2 YNNKEL (reference sequence). This chain's CDR3 is CASSQNFETSGREETQYF. DNA of the CDR3: TGTGCCAGCAGCCAGAATTTCGAGACTAGCGGGCGCGAAGAGACCCAGTACTTC.

This clonotype came up a few times. V is TRBV20-1 and J is TRBJ2-3; 10 bases line up with TRBD2. V lost 2 bases to trimming and J lost 0 bases; unmatched junction nucleotides: 5. Germline CDR1 reads DFQATT; CDR2 reads SNEGSKA (reference sequence). The CDR3 loop spans 16 amino acids. CDR3 protein: CSARFQRGGSTDTQYF. The CDR3, as DNA: TGCAGTGCTAGATTTCAGCGGGGGGGAAGCACAGATACGCAGTATTTT.

The rearrangement joins TRBV7-2 to TRBJ1-2; 12 positions match TRBD1. The ends lost 5 bases at V and 1 base at J; junction bases unmatched: 14. Germline V gene data show CDR1 as SGHTA and CDR2 as FQGNSA. CDR3 size: 19 residues. In nucleotides, the CDR3 is TGTGCCAGCAGCAAACGGGGGACAGGGGGCGCCTACCATAACTATGGCTACACCTTC. It yields the protein CASSKRGTGGAYHNYGYTF.

This clonotype was detected only a few times. The rearrangement links TRBV6-1 to TRBJ2-3, with 8 bases lining up with TRBD2. Germline V lookup: CDR1 MNHNS, CDR2 SASEGT. V shed 6 bases, J shed 4 bases, and the junction held 18 bases outside the gene matches. This CDR3 is built from 18 residues. This chain's CDR3 is CASRKGQPVSGSPDTQYF. The CDR3 bases are TGTGCCAGCAGAAAGGGACAACCTGTAAGCGGGAGCCCAGATACGCAGTATTTT.

The CDR3 here is CSAARGGSYNEQFF. The CDR3 DNA follows: TGCAGTGCTGCCAGGGGTGGCTCCTACAATGAGCAGTTCTTC. The chain joins TRBV20-1 to TRBJ2-1; perhaps TRBD1 as D (6 bases). The CDR3 has 14 residues. Germline V gene sequence: CDR1 DFQATT, CDR2 SNEGSKA (reference sequence). V was clipped by 5 bases and J by 0 bases, with 11 bases between them.

CDR3 in DNA: TGTGCCAGCAGCGTTCCCGGGACAGGGAATGAAAAACTGTTTTTT. Amino acids: CASSVPGTGNEKLFF. The chain is built from TRBV7-8 and TRBJ1-4; 9 bases agree with TRBD1. The CDR3 is 15 residues long. The V gene's germline CDR1 is SGHVS and CDR2 FQNEAQ. V gave up 5 bases and J gave up 5 bases; unmatched junction bases: 6.

The rearrangement links TRBV6-2 or TRBV6-3 to TRBJ2-5, with D perhaps TRBD2 (5 bases). The germline V gene has CDR1 MNHEY and CDR2 SVGEGT. Trimming removed 2 bases at V and 1 base at J, with 11 bases between. CDR3 length: 15 amino acids. CDR3 protein: CASSYHLASQETQYF. For the CDR3, the DNA is TGTGCCAGCAGTTACCACCTAGCCTCCCAAGAGACCCAGTACTTC.

The rearrangement uses TRBV20-1 and TRBJ1-4, with 8 bases that match TRBD1. The CDR3 consists of 15 residues. V dropped 6 bases and J dropped 8; count of bases not matched to a gene: 14. The germline CDR1 and CDR2 sequences are DFQATT and SNEGSKA (reference sequence). DNA of the CDR3: TGCAGTGCCGAGCGGCTTAGACAGGGGTGGGAAAAACTGTTTTTT. It yields the protein CSAERLRQGWEKLFF.

This clonotype was counted only a few times. The rearrangement links TRBV28 to TRBJ2-6, with a weak D call TRBD1 (5 bases). The ends were cut back, 1 base at V and 0 bases at J, with 13 bases in the middle. CDR1 is MDHEN, CDR2 SYDVKM, per germline. This CDR3 is built from 18 residues. CDR3 sequence reads: CASSLFGQGFSGANVLTF. In DNA form, the CDR3 reads TGTGCCAGCAGTTTATTCGGCCAGGGTTTCTCTGGGGCCAACGTCCTGACTTTC.

The rearrangement uses TRBV24-1 and TRBJ2-5; 7 bases fit TRBD1. Trimming removed 12 bases from V and 3 bases from J; junction bases left unmatched: 6. The CDR3 contains 12 residues. Germline CDR1 reads KGHDR; CDR2 reads SFDVKD. The CDR3, as DNA: TGTGCCCCAGGGGACAGAGAAGAGACCCAGTACTTC. Protein product: CAPGDREETQYF.

The V call is TRBV20-1, the J call TRBJ1-1, with TRBD1 matching over 8 bases. The CDR3 loop spans 13 amino acids. CDR1 DFQATT and CDR2 SNEGSKA come from the germline V gene (reference sequence). The V and J ends lost 5 bases and 4 bases, in that order; junction bases with no gene match: 6. The CDR3 nucleotides read TGCAGTGCTCGGACAGGGAGTATCACTGAAGCTTTCTTT. Its translation: CSARTGSITEAFF.

V gene TRBV5-1 combines with J gene TRBJ2-1; 8 bases match TRBD2. Unmatched junction bases numbered 2, after V lost 6 bases and J lost 3 bases. Germline assignment: CDR1 SGHRS and CDR2 YFSETQ. The CDR3 loop spans 13 amino acids. CDR3 coding DNA: TGCGCCAGCAAACGGGAGGGCTACAATGAGCAGTTCTTC. It specifies CASKREGYNEQFF.

This clonotype was counted at least ten times. The CDR3 reads CSAGTVSGLMNTEAFF. In nucleotides, the CDR3 is TGCAGTGCCGGCACGGTTTCGGGGCTAATGAACACTGAAGCTTTCTTT. V usage is TRBV20-1 and J usage is TRBJ1-1; maybe TRBD1 (5 bases). In germline, CDR1 is DFQATT, CDR2 SNEGSKA (reference sequence). Trimming removed 6 bases from V and 0 bases from J, with 20 bases in between. There are 16 residues in the CDR3.

V gene TRBV6-2 or TRBV6-3 combines with J gene TRBJ2-7, with 11 bases lining up with TRBD2. The CDR3 contains 20 residues. Germline-derived CDR1 and CDR2 are MNHEY and SVGEGT. The J segment lost 3 bases and the V segment lost 0 bases, leaving 16 bases of the junction unmatched. The CDR3 DNA reads as TGTGCCAGCAGTTACTCGCGATCCATATTGGGACTAGCGGCAAACTACGAGCAGTACTTC. This translates into CASSYSRSILGLAANYEQYF.

The chain couples TRBV5-5 to TRBJ2-1; D assignment may be TRBD1 or TRBD2 (5 bases each). Germline values: CDR1 SGHKS, CDR2 YYEKEE (reference sequence). Trimming cost V 4 bases and J 9 bases, with 14 bases left between them. CDR3 length: 13 residues. CDR3 residues: CASSRELGTEQFF. The CDR3 bases are TGTGCCAGCAGCAGGGAGTTGGGGACTGAGCAGTTCTTC. Using reference TRBV5-5 and TRBJ2-1 for the parts outside the CDR3, the full variable domain is DAGVTQSPTHLIKTRGQQVTLRCSPISGHKSVSWYQQVLGQGPQFIFQYYEKEERGRGNFPDRFSARQFPNYSSELNVNALLLGDSALYLCASSRELGTEQFFGPGTRLTVL.

There are a few counts of this clonotype. The gene calls are TRBV4-2 and TRBJ2-3; 10 positions agree with TRBD2. V dropped 3 bases and J dropped 4; count of bases not matched to a gene: 4. Germline V lookup: CDR1 LGHNA, CDR2 YNFKEQ. The CDR3 has 15 residues. The CDR3 protein is CASSQSGGAADTQYF. The CDR3 DNA follows: TGTGCCAGCAGCCAGAGCGGGGGGGCAGCAGATACGCAGTATTTT.

A few counts support this clonotype. The rearrangement joins TRBV13 to TRBJ2-5; unclear D gene. Trimming left V 0 bases short and J 1 base short, with 6 bases between. Germline CDR1 is PRHDT and CDR2 is FYEKMQ (reference sequence). The CDR3 has 14 amino acids. The CDR3 region has the DNA TGTGCCAGCAGCTTAGGGACACTCCAAGAGACCCAGTACTTC. Translated, it gives CASSLGTLQETQYF.

Many counts were recorded for this clonotype. The chain combines TRBV4-1 with TRBJ1-2; TRBD1 aligns across 10 bases. The length of the CDR3 is 18 residues. J was trimmed by 4 bases and V by 0 bases; bases with no gene match: 11. Germline CDR1 and CDR2: MGHRA and YSYEKL. Here the CDR3 DNA reads TGCGCCAGCAGCCAAGATCCGTGGGGGACAGGGGTTCGCTATGGCTACACCTTC. This translates into CASSQDPWGTGVRYGYTF.

The V gene is TRBV21-1, the J gene TRBJ2-7; TRBD1 is the table's D call, not checked against the DNA. TRBV21-1 counts as a pseudogene. The CDR3 consists of 18 residues. CDR3 in DNA: TGTGCCAGCAGCAAACCGGAACTGGGGCGGATAAGCTCCTACGAGCAGTACTTC. Its translation is CASSKPELGRISSYEQYF.

This clonotype has a handful of counts. The chain recombines TRBV4-2 with TRBJ2-5; perhaps D is TRBD1 or TRBD2 (5 bases each). This CDR3 comprises 16 residues. Per germline, CDR1 LGHNA and CDR2 YNFKEQ. The V and J ends lost 3 bases and 4 bases respectively, with 18 bases between them. The CDR3 DNA is TGTGCCAGCAGCCAGGGGGTTTTAGGGTTCTTAGAGACCCAGTACTTC. Amino acid sequence: CASSQGVLGFLETQYF.

V gene TRBV3-1 combines with J gene TRBJ2-5, with 7 bases lining up with TRBD1. This CDR3 contains 16 residues. V was clipped by 0 bases and J by 1 base; unmatched bases: 5. CDR1 LGHDT and CDR2 YNNKEL come from the germline V gene (reference sequence). The CDR3 is CASSQDLQGIQETQYF. The CDR3 DNA follows: TGTGCCAGCAGCCAAGACCTACAGGGGATCCAAGAGACCCAGTACTTC.

The rearrangement uses TRBV4-2 and TRBJ2-7; 10 nucleotides align to TRBD2. The J call is uncertain, as TRBJ2-5 better fits the DNA end. Germline V gene sequence: CDR1 LGHNA, CDR2 YNFKEQ. The CDR3 runs 16 residues. The CDR3 nucleotides are TGTGCCAGCAGCCAAGGCGGTAGCGGGAGGTCCGAGACCCAGTACTTC. It codes for CASSQGGSGRSETQYF.